The 27 T cell receptor beta chains given below trace back to one sample, sequenced in a study of response to subunit inactivated influenza vaccine. TCRdb ran MiXCR on the RT-PCR reads and lists one entry per CDR3 protein. The table includes hundreds of thousands of distinct CDR3 sequences, 9.5% to 13% detected once. Sequenced material: PBMCs from blood, taken about 6 weeks after vaccination. The receptors originated from a man between 45 and 60 years old who received an inactivated influenza vaccine.

This sequence joins TRBV6-2 or TRBV6-3 and TRBJ2-1, with 8 bases identical to TRBD1. V trimming: 6 bases; J trimming: 9 bases; junction bases outside the gene matches: 16. CDR1 is MNHEY, CDR2 SVGEGT, per germline. This CDR3 contains 16 residues. CDR3 DNA sequence: TGTGCCAGCAGCGCGGCGCAGGGGGCAATTTCAATTGAGCAGTTCTTC. It yields the protein CASSAAQGAISIEQFF.

The chain has TRBV5-5 and TRBJ2-2; a possible D gene is TRBD1 (6 bases). This CDR3 comprises 14 residues. The germline gives CDR1 SGHKS, CDR2 YYEKEE (reference sequence). V was trimmed by 1 base and J by 6 bases, leaving 10 bases between them. The CDR3 nucleotides are TGTGCCAGCAGCTTGACAGGGAAGGCCGGGGAGCTGTTTTTT. Protein: CASSLTGKAGELFF.

This clonotype was seen a few times. The V and J genes are TRBV7-3 and TRBJ2-1; TRBD2 agrees at 7 bases. CDR1 is SGHTA, CDR2 FQGTGA, per germline. V shed 5 bases and J 5 bases; nucleotides not matched to a gene: 12. CDR3 length equals 16 residues. The CDR3 spells CASSRLGTNLNNEQFF. In DNA, the CDR3 is TGTGCCAGCAGCCGTCTGGGGACTAACCTTAACAATGAGCAGTTCTTC.

This clonotype was seen at least ten times. V gene TRBV6-5 combines with J gene TRBJ1-2; D unclear. Germline CDR1 MNHEY, CDR2 SVGAGI. The CDR3 is 14 amino acids. V lost 4 bases and J lost 5, with 14 bases in between. The CDR3 sequence is CASSSLISSYGYTF. The CDR3 DNA reads TGTGCCAGCAGTTCCCTTATTTCGTCGTATGGCTACACCTTC.

This clonotype was detected ten times or more. The chain links TRBV6-5 to TRBJ1-2, with D possibly TRBD1 on 5 matching bases. The CDR3 loop spans 14 amino acids. V was trimmed by 2 bases and J by 2 bases, leaving 9 bases between them. Germline lookup yields CDR1 MNHEY and CDR2 SVGAGI. The CDR3 nucleotides are TGTGCCAGCAGTTACCGGGGACGGAACTATGGCTACACCTTC. It encodes CASSYRGRNYGYTF.

This clonotype has at least ten counts. This chain uses TRBV28 with TRBJ2-7; 10 bases line up with TRBD1. The CDR3 length is 15 residues. Trimming cost V 1 base and J 3 bases; bases outside gene matches: 3. Per germline, CDR1 MDHEN and CDR2 SYDVKM. The CDR3 coding sequence is TGTGCCAGCAGTTTATCCGGGACAGGGGTCTACGAGCAGTACTTC. Its translation is CASSLSGTGVYEQYF.

This sequence joins TRBV11-2 and TRBJ2-1; 8 positions agree with TRBD2. CDR3 size: 16 residues. The germline CDR1 and CDR2 sequences are SGHAT and FQNNGV. J gave up 6 bases and V 1 base, and 8 bases lay outside the gene matches. The CDR3 DNA reads as TGTGCCAGCAGCTTAGCCCCTCGCGGGAGGTTCAATGAGCAGTTCTTC. Amino acid sequence: CASSLAPRGRFNEQFF.

This clonotype showed up many times. The chain links TRBV29-1 to TRBJ2-1; D uncertain. CDR1 and CDR2 from the germline V gene are SQVTM and ANQGSEA. Trimming removed 4 bases at V and 10 bases at J, with 11 bases between. This CDR3 has 11 amino acids. The CDR3 loop reads CSVGVTGEQFF. In DNA, the CDR3 is TGCAGCGTTGGCGTCACTGGCGAGCAGTTCTTC.

This clonotype was picked up a small number of times. The rearrangement joins TRBV11-2 to TRBJ2-6; D uncertain. V was shortened by 8 bases and J by 0 bases, with 8 bases between the two germline ends. This CDR3 region has 14 residues. Germline CDR1 reads SGHAT; CDR2 reads FQNNGV. The CDR3 DNA sequence: TGTGCCAGCGCTCTTTACTCTGGGGCCAACGTCCTGACTTTC. It codes for CASALYSGANVLTF.

There are many counts of this clonotype. The CDR3 here is CASSPRDPVDVEQFF. The CDR3 nucleotides are TGCGCCAGCAGCCCGCGGGACCCGGTGGATGTTGAGCAGTTCTTC. The rearrangement links TRBV5-1 to TRBJ2-1, with a possible D match to TRBD2 (6 bases). Trimming shortened V by 4 bases and J by 9 bases, and 20 bases separated the two germline ends. In germline, CDR1 is SGHRS, CDR2 YFSETQ. CDR3 length: 15 residues.

The CDR3 sequence: CASSLVVGGGRPSNTEAFF. The CDR3 DNA reads as TGCGCCAGCAGCTTGGTAGTGGGGGGAGGCAGACCCTCGAACACTGAAGCTTTCTTT. This rearrangement joins TRBV5-1 to TRBJ1-1; D is perhaps TRBD1 (5 bases). Trimming took 0 bases from V and 1 from J, leaving 22 bases between them. This CDR3 is 19 amino acids long. The germline V gene encodes CDR1 SGHRS and CDR2 YFSETQ.

J is TRBJ2-7 and V is TRBV25-1; no reliable D call. V lost 2 bases, J lost 8 bases, and 10 bases lay in between. The CDR3 is 12 amino acids. The germline gives CDR1 MGHDK, CDR2 SYGVNS. CDR3 DNA: TGTGCCAGCAGTGAACCGGCTGGACAGCAGTACTTC. Its translation: CASSEPAGQQYF.

This clonotype was seen many times. This sequence joins TRBV6-1 and TRBJ2-3; D unclear. The CDR3 extends over 14 amino acids. Trimming stripped 7 bases from V and 4 bases from J, with 15 bases between. Germline lookup yields CDR1 MNHNS and CDR2 SASEGT. The CDR3 nucleotides read TGTGCCAGCAAGGAAATGTCCCTCCCAGATACGCAGTATTTT. Its translation is CASKEMSLPDTQYF.

The chain has TRBV5-1 and TRBJ2-1; TRBD2 is a possible D gene (6 bases). The CDR3 spans 16 residues. V was cut by 0 bases and J by 5 bases, with 15 bases left in between. Germline values: CDR1 SGHRS, CDR2 YFSETQ. The chain's CDR3 is CASSLVVTSNHNEQFF. CDR3 bases: TGCGCCAGCAGCTTGGTCGTGACTAGTAACCACAATGAGCAGTTCTTC. Combining the CDR3 with reference TRBV5-1 and TRBJ2-1 gives the whole variable domain KAGVTQTPRYLIKTRGQQVTLSCSPISGHRSVSWYQQTPGQGLQFLFEYFSETQRNKGNFPGRFSGRQFSNSRSEMNVSTLELGDSALYLCASSLVVTSNHNEQFFGPGTRLTVL.

This clonotype was observed many times. The chain couples TRBV29-1 to TRBJ2-4; a weak D match, TRBD2 (6 bases). Trimming removed 5 bases at V and 6 bases at J, with 17 bases between. Per germline, CDR1 SQVTM and CDR2 ANQGSEA. CDR3 size: 14 residues. CDR3 residues: CSVRGFEALNIQYF. The CDR3 DNA follows: TGCAGCGTTCGGGGGTTTGAGGCCTTAAACATTCAGTACTTC. Variable domain in full (rest from reference TRBV29-1 and TRBJ2-4): SAVISQKPSRDICQRGTSLTIQCQVDSQVTMMFWYRQQPGQSLTLIATANQGSEATYESGFVIDKFPISRPNLTFSTLTVSNMSPEDSSIYLCSVRGFEALNIQYFGAGTRLSVL.

The chain is built from TRBV12-3 or TRBV12-4 and TRBJ2-5; 12 bases match TRBD2. After removal of 5 bases from V and 4 bases from J, the junction contained 2 bases not matched to a gene. The CDR3 has 14 amino acids. The CDR3 nucleotides read TGTGCCAGCAGTCGACTAGCGGGAGCAGAGACCCAGTACTTC. Residues: CASSRLAGAETQYF.

This clonotype was counted only a few times. This rearrangement joins TRBV7-6 to TRBJ2-5, with 11 positions matching TRBD2. The CDR3 is made up of 18 amino acids. In germline, CDR1 is SGHVS, CDR2 FNYEAQ. V shed 2 bases and J 5 bases; nucleotides not matched to a gene: 13. The CDR3, as DNA: TGTGCCAGCAGCTTACCCCTTATTTTAGCGGGAGGGCCGGAGACCCAGTACTTC. Translating gives CASSLPLILAGGPETQYF.

This chain joins TRBV7-9 and TRBJ2-7; unclear D gene. This CDR3 has 13 residues. V was clipped by 2 bases and J by 0 bases, with 5 bases between them. Germline values: CDR1 SEHNR, CDR2 FQNEAQ (reference sequence). The CDR3 loop is CASSLLDSYEQYF. In nucleotides, the CDR3 is TGTGCCAGCAGCTTACTCGACTCCTACGAGCAGTACTTC.

The chain carries TRBV28 and TRBJ2-3; D uncertain. Germline V CDR1 and CDR2: MDHEN, SYDVKM. V shed 0 bases and J shed 2 bases, with 9 bases lying between them. The CDR3 has 15 residues. The CDR3 DNA is TGTGCCAGCAGTTTATGGGAGCTAAACACAGATACGCAGTATTTT. This gives the protein CASSLWELNTDTQYF.

In this sample, this clonotype turned up many times. The V gene is TRBV20-1, the J gene TRBJ2-7, with D possibly matching TRBD1 (6 bases). Germline V lookup: CDR1 DFQATT, CDR2 SNEGSKA (reference sequence). Trimming pared 4 bases from V and 7 bases from J, leaving 14 bases between. The CDR3 has 12 residues. The DNA for the CDR3 is TGCAGTGCTAAGACCAGGGGACGTGAGCAGTACTTC. Its translation is CSAKTRGREQYF.

The chain combines TRBV5-1 with TRBJ2-2; 12 nucleotides match TRBD2. J gave up 4 bases and V 4 bases, and 5 bases lay outside the gene matches. Germline values: CDR1 SGHRS, CDR2 YFSETQ. The CDR3 covers 16 residues. CDR3 region: CASSAGTSGLTGELFF. Written as DNA, the CDR3 is TGCGCCAGCAGCGCGGGGACTAGCGGGCTCACCGGGGAGCTGTTTTTT. Combining the CDR3 with reference TRBV5-1 and TRBJ2-2 gives the whole variable domain KAGVTQTPRYLIKTRGQQVTLSCSPISGHRSVSWYQQTPGQGLQFLFEYFSETQRNKGNFPGRFSGRQFSNSRSEMNVSTLELGDSALYLCASSAGTSGLTGELFFGEGSRLTVL.

CDR3 loop: CASRRDRGIGSPLHF. The CDR3 coding sequence is TGTGCCAGCAGACGGGACCGAGGAATTGGTTCACCCCTCCACTTT. The V gene is TRBV6-1, the J gene TRBJ1-6; D perhaps matches TRBD1 (5 bases). The V and J ends lost 6 bases and 9 bases respectively, with 18 bases between them. The germline V gene encodes CDR1 MNHNS and CDR2 SASEGT. CDR3 size: 15 residues.

The chain recombines TRBV2 with TRBJ2-3; 9 nucleotides match TRBD1. V gave up 6 bases and J gave up 4 bases; unmatched junction bases: 17. Germline V gives CDR1 SNHLY, CDR2 FYNNEI. This CDR3 spans 18 amino acids. The CDR3 spells CASRAGTGFGAGADTQYF. The CDR3 coding sequence is TGTGCCAGCAGGGCCGGGACAGGGTTCGGCGCGGGGGCAGATACGCAGTATTTT.

In its sample, this clonotype was seen many times. CDR3 in amino acids: CASSQEFMGLAGVDETQYF. For the CDR3, the DNA is TGCGCCAGCAGCCAAGAATTTATGGGACTAGCGGGAGTGGACGAGACCCAGTACTTC. J is TRBJ2-5 and V is TRBV4-3; 14 bases are shared with TRBD2. This CDR3 contains 19 residues. V gave up 0 bases and J gave up 5 bases; unmatched junction bases: 11. Germline CDR1 and CDR2: LGHNA and YSLEER.

This clonotype was seen at least ten times. The J gene is TRBJ1-1, the V gene TRBV12-3 or TRBV12-4; maybe TRBD1 (6 bases). Deletions cut 10 bases from V and 6 bases from J, with 21 bases between. The CDR3 extends over 14 amino acids. In DNA form, the CDR3 reads TGTGCCACCAGGTGGGGCGTAAACAGGGCTGAAGCTTTCTTT. Residues: CATRWGVNRAEAFF.

The rearrangement links TRBV6-1 to TRBJ2-5; 11 positions match TRBD1. The V gene's germline CDR1 is MNHNS and CDR2 SASEGT. The trim removed 5 bases at V and 5 bases at J, leaving 4 bases unmatched. The CDR3 extends over 14 amino acids. Here the CDR3 DNA reads TGTGCCAGCAGTCGGGACAGGGGGTTCGAGACCCAGTACTTC. Amino acids: CASSRDRGFETQYF.

This chain's CDR3 is CASSLAGFSYNEQFF. The CDR3 region has the DNA TGCGCCAGCAGCTTAGCGGGGTTCTCCTACAATGAGCAGTTCTTC. The V call is TRBV5-1, the J call TRBJ2-1; 7 nucleotides align to TRBD2. Per the germline V gene, CDR1 is SGHRS and CDR2 is YFSETQ. V shed 2 bases, J shed 0 bases, and the junction held 2 bases outside the gene matches. The length of the CDR3 is 15 residues. Looking up the rest from reference TRBV5-1 and TRBJ2-1 gives the full variable domain: KAGVTQTPRYLIKTRGQQVTLSCSPISGHRSVSWYQQTPGQGLQFLFEYFSETQRNKGNFPGRFSGRQFSNSRSEMNVSTLELGDSALYLCASSLAGFSYNEQFFGPGTRLTVL.